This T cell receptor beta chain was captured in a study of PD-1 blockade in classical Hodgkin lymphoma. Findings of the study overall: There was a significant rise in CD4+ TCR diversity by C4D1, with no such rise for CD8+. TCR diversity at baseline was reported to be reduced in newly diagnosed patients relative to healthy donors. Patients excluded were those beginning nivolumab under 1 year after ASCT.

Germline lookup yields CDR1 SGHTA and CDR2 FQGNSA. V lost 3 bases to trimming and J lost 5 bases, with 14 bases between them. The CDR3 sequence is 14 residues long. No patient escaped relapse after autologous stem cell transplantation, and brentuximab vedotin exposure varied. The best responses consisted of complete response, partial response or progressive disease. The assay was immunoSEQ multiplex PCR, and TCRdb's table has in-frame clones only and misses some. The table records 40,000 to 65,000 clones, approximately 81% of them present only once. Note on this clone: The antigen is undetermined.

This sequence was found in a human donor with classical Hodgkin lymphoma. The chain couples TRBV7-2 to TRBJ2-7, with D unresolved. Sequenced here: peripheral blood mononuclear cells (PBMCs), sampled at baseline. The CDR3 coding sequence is TGTGCCAGCAGCTTCGGGTTTCTTCGGGACGAGCAGTACTTC. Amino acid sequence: CASSFGFLRDEQYF.